This T cell receptor beta chain was sequenced in a study of shared clonotypes between healthy human individuals. CD45RO-negative cells were positively selected for CCR7, leaving out terminally differentiated effector memory CD45RA+ cells. Germline values: CDR1 MDHEN, CDR2 SYDVKM. The CDR3 contains 12 residues. V lost 7 bases to trimming and J lost 4 bases, with 8 bases between them. This clone appeared a single time. Repertoires were generated with immunoSEQ multiplex PCR, while TCRdb's copy carries only in-frame clones and drops some. This repertoire shows roughly 850,000 clones, around 96% found once; its top ten account for about 0.25%.

The source material was naive CD8+ T cells sorted from blood. This clonotype originated in a man aged 25-45 years in good health. The V gene is TRBV28, the J gene TRBJ2-1; the D is unclear. The CDR3 DNA reads as TGTGCCAGCAATGCGCTGTACAATGAGCAGTTCTTC. Its protein product is CASNALYNEQFF.